The 30 T cell receptor beta chains given below trace back to one sample, sequenced in a study of blood T cell repertoires in COVID-19. Some clones are missing from TCRdb's copy, which holds only in-frame ones; the method was immunoSEQ multiplex PCR. The repertoire has about 180,000 clones, approximately 89% of them found once; the top ten carry 6.2%. Material: PBMCs or T cells enriched from blood (not recorded which). Receptor source: a middle-aged man who had recovered from COVID-19.

The CDR3 DNA reads as TGTGCCAGTAGCCAGGACAGGTCGACCGGGGAGCTGTTTTTT. It specifies CASSQDRSTGELFF. The chain couples TRBV19 to TRBJ2-2; TRBD1 agrees at 7 bases. The germline CDR1 and CDR2 sequences are LNHDA and SQIVND (reference sequence). V was clipped by 6 bases and J by 5 bases; unmatched bases: 6. The CDR3 sequence is 14 residues long.

The sample holds one count of this clone. A read error may account for a junction end that differs from germline. The rearrangement uses TRBV19 and TRBJ1-4; the D gene is possibly TRBD1 (5 bases). Germline CDR1 reads LNHDA; CDR2 reads SQIVND (reference sequence). The CDR3 has 14 amino acids. CDR3 protein: CASSLGERQPGRVF. The DNA of the CDR3 is TGTGCCAGTAGCCTCGGTGAACGACAGCCCGGCCGGGTTTTT.

The V and J genes are TRBV19 and TRBJ1-1; D is uncertain. Germline V gives CDR1 LNHDA, CDR2 SQIVND (reference sequence). CDR3 length equals 13 residues. V lost 8 bases and J 3 bases, leaving 13 bases between the germline ends. CDR3 amino acids: CASLTHLDTEAFF. The CDR3 DNA follows: TGTGCCAGTCTAACCCATCTGGACACTGAAGCTTTCTTT.

This chain connects TRBV9 to TRBJ1-2, with D unclear. V lost 0 bases and J 3 bases, leaving 6 bases between the germline ends. This CDR3 is built from 13 residues. The V gene's germline CDR1 is SGDLS and CDR2 YYNGEE. The CDR3 region has the DNA TGTGCCAGCAGCGTAGCCGGGGACTATGGCTACACCTTC. Translated, it gives CASSVAGDYGYTF.

V is TRBV28 and J is TRBJ2-1; TRBD2 matches 11 bases. The CDR3 consists of 14 residues. The germline V gene has CDR1 MDHEN and CDR2 SYDVKM. The junction had 5 bases not matched to a gene; V was cut back by 10 bases and J by 3 bases. Written as DNA, the CDR3 is TGTGCCACCAGCGGACTAGCGGGCTACAATGAGCAGTTCTTC. As protein: CATSGLAGYNEQFF.

This chain connects TRBV5-1 to TRBJ1-1, with 8 bases lining up with TRBD1. Looked up from germline, CDR1 is SGHRS and CDR2 is YFSETQ. Germline trimming cut 6 bases from V and 5 bases from J; bases unmatched to any gene: 15. The CDR3 totals 16 residues. DNA for the CDR3: TGCGCCAGCATGTACAATCGGGACAGGAGAGGGACTGAAGCTTTCTTT. This translates into CASMYNRDRRGTEAFF.

The V call is TRBV7-8, the J call TRBJ2-5; 9 bases are shared with TRBD1. The trim removed 5 bases at V and 2 bases at J, leaving 6 bases unmatched. Per the germline V gene, CDR1 is SGHVS and CDR2 is FQNEAQ. This CDR3 region has 15 residues. CDR3 in DNA: TGTGCCAGCAGCGCGGCCGGGACAGGGCAAGAGACCCAGTACTTC. This sequence encodes CASSAAGTGQETQYF. The variable domain in full, with the rest retrieved from reference TRBV7-8 and TRBJ2-5, is GAGVSQSPRYKVAKRGQDVALRCDPISGHVSLFWYQQALGQGPEFLTYFQNEAQLDKSGLPSDRFFAERPEGSVSTLKIQRTQQEDSAVYLCASSAAGTGQETQYFGPGTRLLVL.

The rearrangement links TRBV7-9 to TRBJ2-1; D may be TRBD2 (5 bases). Germline assignment: CDR1 SEHNR and CDR2 FQNEAQ (reference sequence). Deletions cut 3 bases from V and 9 bases from J, with 9 bases between. There are 12 residues in the CDR3. The CDR3 spells CASSFPGVEQFF. The CDR3 region has the DNA TGTGCCAGCAGCTTCCCCGGGGTTGAGCAGTTCTTC.

The V call is TRBV27, the J call TRBJ2-7; 9 bases map to TRBD1. CDR1 is MNHEY and CDR2 is SMNVEV in the germline V gene (reference sequence). J lost 3 bases, V lost 5 bases, and 14 bases had no gene match. The CDR3 extends over 17 amino acids. The DNA for the CDR3 is TGTGCCAGCAGTCCATTTCCGGGACAGGGCCCGGGCTACGAGCAGTACTTC. Translated: CASSPFPGQGPGYEQYF.

The chain uses TRBV6-5 and TRBJ2-2; perhaps TRBD1 as D (5 bases). Trimming pared 2 bases from V and 7 bases from J, leaving 11 bases between. CDR1 and CDR2 from the germline V gene are MNHEY and SVGAGI. This CDR3 is built from 14 residues. CDR3 bases: TGTGCCAGCAGTTACGCGACAGCAGACGGGGAGCTGTTTTTT. It specifies CASSYATADGELFF.

The genes are TRBV28 and TRBJ2-1; 11 bases are a match to TRBD1. CDR1 and CDR2 (germline): MDHEN, SYDVKM. The trim removed 4 bases at V and 6 bases at J, leaving 5 bases unmatched. This CDR3 contains 15 residues. CDR3 amino acids: CASSSDRGRGNEQFF. The CDR3 DNA reads as TGTGCCAGCAGTTCGGACAGGGGGCGAGGCAATGAGCAGTTCTTC.

Relative to its sample, this clone is medium-sized (0.01 to 0.1%). This chain's CDR3 is CASSRTEVNEKLFF. Written as DNA, the CDR3 is TGTGCCAGCAGTCGGACAGAAGTGAATGAAAAACTGTTTTTT. The V call is TRBV6-2 or TRBV6-3, the J call TRBJ1-4, with D perhaps matching TRBD1 (6 bases). The germline V and J ends were trimmed by 5 bases and 5 bases, with 12 bases remaining between them. The CDR3 spans 14 residues. In germline, CDR1 is MNHEY, CDR2 SVGEGT.

This clone was counted between two and nine times. The V call is TRBV28, the J call TRBJ1-1, with 7 bases matching TRBD1. Germline CDR1 reads MDHEN; CDR2 reads SYDVKM. The CDR3 loop spans 17 amino acids. Trimming removed 1 base from V and 0 bases from J; junction bases left unmatched: 8. CDR3 sequence: CASSLYPGTALNTEAFF. The DNA of the CDR3 is TGTGCCAGCAGTTTATACCCCGGGACAGCGTTGAACACTGAAGCTTTCTTT.

This chain uses TRBV2 with TRBJ1-1; a weak D match, TRBD1 (5 bases). V was trimmed by 9 bases and J by 7 bases, leaving 12 bases between them. This CDR3 is built from 11 residues. Germline CDR1 is SNHLY and CDR2 is FYNNEI. The CDR3 nucleotides are TGTGCCAGGGGGCAGGGCGATGAAGCTTTCTTT. Protein sequence: CARGQGDEAFF. The whole variable domain, filled in from reference TRBV2 and TRBJ1-1, reads EPEVTQTPSHQVTQMGQEVILRCVPISNHLYFYWYRQILGQKVEFLVSFYNNEISEKSEIFDDQFSVERPDGSNFTLKIRSTKLEDSAMYFCARGQGDEAFFGQGTRLTVV.

This clone has just a few counts. The genes are TRBV7-2 and TRBJ1-5; D is unclear. The CDR3 is made up of 16 amino acids. The germline V gene encodes CDR1 SGHTA and CDR2 FQGNSA. Trimming pared 2 bases from V and 11 bases from J, leaving 22 bases between. In DNA, the CDR3 is TGTGCCAGCAGCTTAAATGTGGGCCAGGAGGCTCGGGCCCAGCATTTT. It translates to CASSLNVGQEARAQHF.

The V gene is TRBV28, the J gene TRBJ1-2, with D tentatively TRBD1 (5 bases). The ends were cut back, 2 bases at V and 8 bases at J, with 9 bases in the middle. This CDR3 contains 12 residues. CDR1 MDHEN and CDR2 SYDVKM come from the germline V gene. CDR3 sequence reads: CASSLGGGGYTF. The CDR3 DNA follows: TGTGCCAGCAGTTTAGGGGGGGGAGGCTACACCTTC.

This clone appeared a single time. CDR3: CASSPIVNTEAFF. The CDR3 bases are TGTGCCAGCAGCCCTATTGTGAACACTGAAGCTTTCTTT. V gene TRBV14 combines with J gene TRBJ1-1; D remains ambiguous. Looked up from germline, CDR1 is SGHDN and CDR2 is FVKESK. The germline V and J ends were trimmed by 4 bases and 0 bases, with 6 bases remaining between them. The CDR3 contains 13 residues.

This chain links TRBV2 with TRBJ1-2; D is possibly TRBD1 (6 bases). The CDR3 is 12 amino acids. Germline V gives CDR1 SNHLY, CDR2 FYNNEI. V was clipped by 8 bases and J by 4 bases, with 11 bases between them. The CDR3 DNA sequence: TGTGCCAGCCCAGGGGTAGGCTATGGCTACACCTTC. Encoded protein: CASPGVGYGYTF.

This chain connects TRBV24-1 to TRBJ1-5; 7 nucleotides agree with TRBD1. This CDR3 has 14 residues. With V trimmed by 5 bases and J by 7 bases, 7 bases remained unmatched. Germline values: CDR1 KGHDR, CDR2 SFDVKD. Written as DNA, the CDR3 is TGTGCCACCAGTGGTTGGGGGACAGCCCAGCCCCAGCATTTT. It specifies CATSGWGTAQPQHF.

V usage is TRBV7-8 and J usage is TRBJ1-1; possible D gene TRBD1, 6 bases. The CDR3 runs 13 residues. Trimming stripped 3 bases from V and 6 bases from J, with 11 bases between. Looked up from germline, CDR1 is SGHVS and CDR2 is FQNEAQ. The CDR3 nucleotides are TGTGCCAGCAGCTTGGCCTGGACAGCTGAAGCTTTCTTT. Its translation: CASSLAWTAEAFF.

The gene calls are TRBV7-3 and TRBJ2-1; D perhaps matches TRBD1 (7 bases). Trimming shortened V by 5 bases and J by 7 bases, and 18 bases separated the two germline ends. This CDR3 is built from 15 residues. Germline-derived CDR1 and CDR2 are SGHTA and FQGTGA. CDR3 loop: CASSPAGGSRNEQFF. The CDR3 bases are TGTGCCAGCAGCCCCGCAGGGGGGTCTAGAAATGAGCAGTTCTTC.

CDR3 amino acids: CASSFRDYSNNEQFF. Written as DNA, the CDR3 is TGTGCCAGCAGTTTCCGGGACTATTCGAACAATGAGCAGTTCTTC. V usage is TRBV27 and J usage is TRBJ2-1; 7 nucleotides match TRBD2. V was pared by 3 bases and J by 5 bases, with 7 bases of the junction left unmatched. Per germline, CDR1 MNHEY and CDR2 SMNVEV (reference sequence). CDR3 length: 15 amino acids.

This rearrangement joins TRBV7-8 to TRBJ1-1; possible D gene TRBD1, 6 bases. The ends were cut back, 11 bases at V and 5 bases at J, with 21 bases in the middle. The length of the CDR3 is 14 residues. Germline CDR1 and CDR2: SGHVS and FQNEAQ. The CDR3: CAVNGGAVETEAFF. CDR3 bases: TGTGCCGTCAACGGGGGGGCCGTGGAGACTGAAGCTTTCTTT.

This clone has a handful of counts. J is TRBJ2-3 and V is TRBV5-1; the match to TRBD1 covers 8 bases. Losses at the gene ends were 2 bases for V and 5 bases for J; bases not matched to a gene: 10. The CDR3 is 16 amino acids. Per germline, CDR1 SGHRS and CDR2 YFSETQ. The CDR3 coding sequence is TGCGCCAGCAGCTTAGACTGGACAGGGTTGCTAGATACGCAGTATTTT. Its protein product is CASSLDWTGLLDTQYF.

This chain connects TRBV19 to TRBJ2-1; TRBD2 aligns across 8 bases. Germline assignment: CDR1 LNHDA and CDR2 SQIVND (reference sequence). V was pared by 3 bases and J by 3 bases, with 1 base of the junction left unmatched. CDR3 length equals 14 residues. The CDR3 DNA is TGTGCCAGTAGTATGGGGACTAGCTACAATGAGCAGTTCTTC. It specifies CASSMGTSYNEQFF.

V and J are TRBV6-5 and TRBJ1-1; D not resolved. Germline assignment: CDR1 MNHEY and CDR2 SVGAGI. The CDR3 is 16 residues long. V lost 2 bases and J lost 0, with 13 bases in between. CDR3: CASSYRLGSLNTEAFF. DNA of the CDR3: TGTGCCAGCAGTTACCGTTTAGGGAGCCTGAACACTGAAGCTTTCTTT.

The genes are TRBV9 and TRBJ2-3; 10 bases agree with TRBD2. CDR1 SGDLS and CDR2 YYNGEE come from the germline V gene. The ends lost 0 bases at V and 2 bases at J; junction bases unmatched: 6. This CDR3 is 17 amino acids long. The DNA of the CDR3 is TGTGCCAGCAGCGTAGGAGTAGCGGGGGGTCCCACAGATACGCAGTATTTT. Protein sequence: CASSVGVAGGPTDTQYF.

The chain carries TRBV2 and TRBJ1-2; TRBD1 aligns across 9 bases. This CDR3 is 13 amino acids long. CDR1 is SNHLY and CDR2 is FYNNEI in the germline V gene. V shed 8 bases, J shed 6 bases, and the junction held 7 bases outside the gene matches. CDR3 in DNA: TGTGCCAGCCGACAAACAGGGGGCGATGGCTACACCTTC. It is translated as CASRQTGGDGYTF.

The CDR3 region is CASREGVWEQYF. CDR3 DNA sequence: TGTGCCAGCAGAGAGGGAGTCTGGGAGCAGTACTTC. The chain combines TRBV2 with TRBJ2-7, with D tentatively TRBD2 (5 bases). The CDR3 has 12 amino acids. Germline CDR1 is SNHLY and CDR2 is FYNNEI. Trimming removed 6 bases at V and 7 bases at J, with 13 bases between.

This clone was picked up one time. This chain uses TRBV12-5 with TRBJ2-7, with 8 bases identical to TRBD2. The germline V gene encodes CDR1 LGHNT and CDR2 FRNRAP. CDR3 length: 16 residues. The V gene end was trimmed by 5 bases and the J gene end by 11 bases; junction bases not matched to a gene: 20. This CDR3 reads CASGRLAGRDEMKEYF. DNA of the CDR3: TGTGCTAGTGGTAGATTAGCGGGAAGGGATGAGATGAAGGAGTACTTC.